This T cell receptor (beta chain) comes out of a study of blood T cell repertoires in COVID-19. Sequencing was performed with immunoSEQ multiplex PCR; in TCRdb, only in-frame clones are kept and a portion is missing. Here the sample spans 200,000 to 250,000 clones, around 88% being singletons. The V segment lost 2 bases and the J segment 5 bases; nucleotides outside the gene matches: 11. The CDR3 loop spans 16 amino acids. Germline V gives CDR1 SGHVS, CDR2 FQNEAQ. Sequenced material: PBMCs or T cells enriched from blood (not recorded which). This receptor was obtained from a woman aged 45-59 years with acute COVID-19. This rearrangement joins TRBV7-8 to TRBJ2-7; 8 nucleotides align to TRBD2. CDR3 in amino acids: CASSLLPGLGQNEQYF. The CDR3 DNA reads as TGTGCCAGCAGCTTACTACCGGGACTAGGCCAGAACGAGCAGTACTTC.